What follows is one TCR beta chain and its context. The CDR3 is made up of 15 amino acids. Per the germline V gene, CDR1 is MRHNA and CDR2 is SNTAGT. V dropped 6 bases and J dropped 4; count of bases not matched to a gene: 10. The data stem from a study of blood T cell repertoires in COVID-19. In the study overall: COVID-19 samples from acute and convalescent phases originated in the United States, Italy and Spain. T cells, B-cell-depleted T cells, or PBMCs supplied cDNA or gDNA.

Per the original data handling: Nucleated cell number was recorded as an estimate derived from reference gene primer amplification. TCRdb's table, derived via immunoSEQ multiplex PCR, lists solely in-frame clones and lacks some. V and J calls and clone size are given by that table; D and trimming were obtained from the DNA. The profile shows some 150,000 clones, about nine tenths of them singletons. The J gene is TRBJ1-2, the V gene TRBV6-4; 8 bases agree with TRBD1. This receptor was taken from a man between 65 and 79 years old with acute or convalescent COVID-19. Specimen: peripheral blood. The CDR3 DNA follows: TGTGCCAGCAGGAGGTTTGGACAGGGACTCTATGGCTACACCTTC. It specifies CASRRFGQGLYGYTF.